Shown below are 30 T cell receptor beta chains from a single sample sequenced in a study of beta chain features in type 1 diabetes. Isolated RNA was reverse transcribed in full, so expressed TCRB transcripts were sequenced. Clones were sequenced by immunoSEQ multiplex PCR, and TCRdb holds only the in-frame ones, with some missing. Of a few hundred thousand clones in the sample, about 14% were seen once. The sample taken for sequencing was naive CD4+ T cells from blood. The receptors shown here come from a young man in good health.

This clone was seen ten or more times. V and J are TRBV14 and TRBJ2-6; D is undetermined. Trimming stripped 0 bases from V and 0 bases from J, with 12 bases between. CDR3 length equals 18 residues. Germline V CDR1 and CDR2: SGHDN, FVKESK. The CDR3 loop reads CASSQEGRSHSGANVLTF. The DNA for the CDR3 is TGTGCCAGCAGCCAAGAAGGCAGAAGCCACTCTGGGGCCAACGTCCTGACTTTC. Combining the CDR3 with reference TRBV14 and TRBJ2-6 gives the whole variable domain EAGVTQFPSHSVIEKGQTVTLRCDPISGHDNLYWYRRVMGKEIKFLLHFVKESKQDESGMPNNRFLAERTGGTYSTLKVQPAELEDSGVYFCASSQEGRSHSGANVLTFGAGSRLTVL.

The V and J genes are TRBV7-2 and TRBJ2-7; tentative D call: TRBD2 (6 bases). V lost 5 bases to trimming and J lost 4 bases, with 15 bases between them. Looked up from germline, CDR1 is SGHTA and CDR2 is FQGNSA. The CDR3 contains 14 residues. The DNA of the CDR3 is TGTGCCAGCAGCCGGGACTCGGCGGTTTACGAGCAGTACGTC. Translated: CASSRDSAVYEQYV.

To note about this clone: Other DNA sequences in the sample encode the same CDR3. V usage is TRBV18 and J usage is TRBJ2-1; D unclear. Looked up from germline, CDR1 is KGHSH and CDR2 is LQKENI. The CDR3 consists of 11 residues. The V gene lost 3 bases and the J gene lost 6 bases, with 3 bases spanning the gap. For the CDR3, the DNA is TGTGCCAGCTCACCTCGCAATGAGCAGTTCTTC. Amino acids: CASSPRNEQFF.

This sequence joins TRBV4-1 and TRBJ2-3, with a possible D match to TRBD2 (5 bases). This CDR3 region has 16 residues. The germline gives CDR1 MGHRA, CDR2 YSYEKL. The V gene lost 5 bases and the J gene lost 4 bases, with 19 bases spanning the gap. The CDR3 sequence: CASSSPGRTFPDTQYF. CDR3 nucleotides: TGCGCCAGCAGCTCTCCCGGAAGGACTTTCCCAGATACGCAGTATTTT.

The chain is built from TRBV9 and TRBJ1-2; 7 positions agree with TRBD1. Unmatched junction bases numbered 8, after V lost 4 bases and J lost 2 bases. The CDR3 has 15 residues. Germline-derived CDR1 and CDR2 are SGDLS and YYNGEE. CDR3 region: CASSSPDRKNYGYTF. DNA for the CDR3: TGTGCCAGCAGCTCCCCGGACAGGAAAAACTATGGCTACACCTTC.

This clone was counted only a few times. The chain carries TRBV5-4 and TRBJ1-2; D uncertain. This CDR3 is 15 amino acids long. Trimming shortened V by 3 bases and J by 0 bases, and 12 bases separated the two germline ends. Looked up from germline, CDR1 is SGHNT and CDR2 is YYREEE (reference sequence). The CDR3 protein is CASSSPKEANYGYTF. CDR3 DNA sequence: TGTGCCAGCAGCTCCCCCAAGGAAGCTAACTATGGCTACACCTTC.

Details on this clone: A junction end diverges from the germline sequence, so it may reflect a read error. The chain joins TRBV6-1 to TRBJ2-4; D possibly uses TRBD1 or TRBD2 (5 bases each). Germline lookup yields CDR1 MNHNS and CDR2 SASEGT. The CDR3 has 16 residues. CDR3 loop: CAISEGNSVDKNIQYF. CDR3 DNA: TGTGCCATCAGTGAGGGGAATTCGGTAGACAAAAACATTCAGTACTTC.

The chain is built from TRBV13 and TRBJ1-4, with D uncertain. Germline loops: CDR1 PRHDT, CDR2 FYEKMQ (reference sequence). The V end was cut by 5 bases, the J end by 6 bases, with 10 bases between. The CDR3 length is 13 residues. CDR3 region: CASSLAADEKLFF. The CDR3 bases are TGTGCCAGCAGCCTTGCCGCAGATGAAAAACTGTTTTTT.

This clone came up a few times. The chain uses TRBV28 and TRBJ1-1, with D unresolved. The germline V gene has CDR1 MDHEN and CDR2 SYDVKM. The CDR3 contains 11 residues. The ends were cut back, 6 bases at V and 7 bases at J, with 9 bases in the middle. In nucleotides, the CDR3 is TGTGCCAGCAGCATCGGTGGTGAAGCTTTCTTT. Protein sequence: CASSIGGEAFF.

The rearrangement uses TRBV19 and TRBJ2-7; D unresolved. Trimming stripped 8 bases from V and 9 bases from J, with 14 bases between. The CDR3 runs 11 residues. Germline lookup yields CDR1 LNHDA and CDR2 SQIVND (reference sequence). The DNA of the CDR3 is TGTGCCAGTTATCAGTGGTTTGGGCAGTACGTC. Its protein is CASYQWFGQYV.

This sequence joins TRBV18 and TRBJ2-3, with D uncertain. The CDR3 spans 16 residues. V lost 1 base to trimming and J lost 0 bases, with 11 bases between them. Germline CDR1 and CDR2: KGHSH and LQKENI. This chain's CDR3 is CASSPLVSASTDTQYF. In DNA form, the CDR3 reads TGTGCCAGCTCACCACTTGTGAGTGCTAGCACAGATACGCAGTATTTT.

The CDR3 region is CASSQVVAGGPDEQFF. CDR3 DNA: TGCGCCAGCAGCCAAGTGGTAGCGGGGGGGCCGGATGAGCAGTTCTTC. V and J are TRBV4-3 and TRBJ2-1; TRBD2 matches 11 bases. Germline CDR1 is LGHNA and CDR2 is YSLEER. The CDR3 totals 16 residues. The V and J ends lost 1 base and 8 bases, in that order; junction bases with no gene match: 7.

This clone was observed a handful of times. This rearrangement joins TRBV7-2 to TRBJ2-5, with a possible D match to TRBD2 (7 bases). The CDR3 has 15 amino acids. Trimming took 6 bases from V and 8 from J, leaving 22 bases between them. CDR1 and CDR2 (germline): SGHTA, FQGNSA. The CDR3 coding sequence is TGTGCCAGCAGGACGATCGCGGGGGCCCAAGGAACCCAGTACTTC. Translation: CASRTIAGAQGTQYF.

This clone has a handful of counts. This sequence joins TRBV29-1 and TRBJ1-1; maybe TRBD1 (6 bases). The germline V and J ends were trimmed by 3 bases and 3 bases, with 14 bases remaining between them. CDR1 is SQVTM and CDR2 is ANQGSEA in the germline V gene. This CDR3 is built from 14 residues. CDR3 loop: CSVEGGRGDTEAFF. The CDR3 DNA sequence: TGCAGCGTTGAGGGCGGAAGGGGGGACACTGAAGCTTTCTTT.

This clone was observed a handful of times. This chain links TRBV6-1 with TRBJ1-2; D not resolved. The CDR3 consists of 12 residues. Germline CDR1 is MNHNS and CDR2 is SASEGT. Trimming stripped 6 bases from V and 5 bases from J, with 10 bases between. In DNA, the CDR3 is TGTGCCAGCAGGAGGGAACCTTATGGCTACACCTTC. Amino acid sequence: CASRREPYGYTF.

The CDR3 loop reads CASSVGLAGGYQETQYF. Here the CDR3 DNA reads TGTGCCAGCAGCGTAGGTCTAGCGGGAGGGTACCAAGAGACCCAGTACTTC. V usage is TRBV9 and J usage is TRBJ2-5, with TRBD2 identical over 12 bases. Trimming cost V 0 bases and J 0 bases; bases outside gene matches: 3. The CDR3 sequence is 17 residues long. In germline, CDR1 is SGDLS, CDR2 YYNGEE.

The chain is built from TRBV27 and TRBJ1-6, with TRBD1 matching 10 bases. The length of the CDR3 is 18 residues. From germline, CDR1 is MNHEY and CDR2 SMNVEV (reference sequence). With V trimmed by 3 bases and J by 14 bases, 19 bases remained unmatched. The CDR3 spells CASSFQTVGQGLFGALHF. CDR3 coding DNA: TGTGCCAGCAGTTTCCAAACAGTGGGACAGGGGTTATTCGGGGCCCTCCACTTT.

The CDR3 sequence is CASSVVTDTQYF. The CDR3 DNA reads as TGTGCCAGCAGCGTAGTAACAGATACGCAGTATTTT. V and J are TRBV9 and TRBJ2-3; D gene ambiguous. Per germline, CDR1 SGDLS and CDR2 YYNGEE. The CDR3 length is 12 residues. Trimming removed 0 bases at V and 3 bases at J, with 2 bases between.

The chain is built from TRBV29-1 and TRBJ2-1, with TRBD1 identical over 9 bases. The CDR3 consists of 15 residues. Germline-derived CDR1 and CDR2 are SQVTM and ANQGSEA. J lost 0 bases, V lost 7 bases, and 7 bases had no gene match. The CDR3 protein is CSARGTGSSYNEQFF. The DNA of the CDR3 is TGCAGCGCTCGTGGGACAGGGAGCTCCTACAATGAGCAGTTCTTC.

The chain links TRBV7-2 to TRBJ2-3; 13 nucleotides match TRBD2. Germline V gives CDR1 SGHTA, CDR2 FQGNSA. V was clipped by 5 bases and J by 5 bases; unmatched bases: 7. The CDR3 has 16 amino acids. The CDR3 coding sequence is TGTGCCAGCAGCCCGACTAGCGGGAGGCTCGGAGATACGCAGTATTTT. This translates into CASSPTSGRLGDTQYF.

This clone was seen only a few times. This chain connects TRBV5-6 to TRBJ2-3; TRBD2 matches 12 bases. Trimming took 7 bases from V and 5 from J; bases not matched to a gene: 5. The CDR3 length is 14 residues. Germline CDR1 SGHDT, CDR2 YYEEEE. In DNA form, the CDR3 reads TGTGCCAGCGATCTAGCGGGAGGGCTAGATACGCAGTATTTT. It encodes CASDLAGGLDTQYF.

The V and J genes are TRBV7-2 and TRBJ2-3, with a tentative D call TRBD2 (6 bases). The germline V and J ends were trimmed by 8 bases and 4 bases, with 13 bases remaining between them. The CDR3 totals 13 residues. CDR1 and CDR2 from the germline V gene are SGHTA and FQGNSA. Written as DNA, the CDR3 is TGTGCCAGCGGGACTTCCGCACCAGATACGCAGTATTTT. It yields the protein CASGTSAPDTQYF.

This chain joins TRBV4-3 and TRBJ2-1, with 11 bases identical to TRBD2. Germline CDR1 LGHNA, CDR2 YSLEER. CDR3 size: 16 residues. The trim removed 0 bases at V and 6 bases at J, leaving 4 bases unmatched. The CDR3 is CASSQDVGLAGNEQFF. The CDR3 region has the DNA TGCGCCAGCAGCCAAGATGTCGGACTAGCGGGCAATGAGCAGTTCTTC.

This clone was seen a handful of times. The chain uses TRBV4-3 and TRBJ1-2; 7 positions agree with TRBD1. There are 15 residues in the CDR3. Germline V gene sequence: CDR1 LGHNA, CDR2 YSLEER. V was pared by 0 bases and J by 7 bases, with 8 bases of the junction left unmatched. CDR3 loop: CASSQDITGEGGYTF. CDR3 sequence (DNA): TGCGCCAGCAGCCAAGATATTACAGGGGAGGGTGGCTACACCTTC.

This clone was detected a few times. This chain connects TRBV21-1 to TRBJ2-7; TRBD2, the table's D call, lacks a check against the DNA. TRBV21-1 is termed a pseudogene. The CDR3 totals 17 residues. The DNA for the CDR3 is TGTGCCAGCAGCAGCGAAGTGGGGGAGGGCCTATCCTACGAGCAGTACGTC. Amino acids: CASSSEVGEGLSYEQYV.

This clone was counted between two and nine times. The chain combines TRBV7-8 with TRBJ1-6; D ambiguous. Looked up from germline, CDR1 is SGHVS and CDR2 is FQNEAQ. CDR3 length equals 14 residues. V gave up 5 bases and J gave up 10 bases, with 15 bases separating them. CDR3 region: CASSIELSKSPLHF. The CDR3 DNA follows: TGTGCCAGCAGCATAGAGCTGTCTAAGTCACCCCTCCACTTT.

This clone appeared a few times. The chain recombines TRBV7-9 with TRBJ2-3, with unresolved D. The V end was cut by 1 base, the J end by 3 bases, with 11 bases between. CDR1 is SEHNR and CDR2 is FQNEAQ in the germline V gene (reference sequence). This CDR3 contains 15 residues. CDR3 nucleotides: TGTGCCAGCAGCTTAGGGGCAGGATTAACAGATACGCAGTATTTT. Protein sequence: CASSLGAGLTDTQYF.

This clone was detected only a few times. The chain couples TRBV27 to TRBJ2-7; 7 bases are shared with TRBD1. The V gene end was trimmed by 6 bases and the J gene end by 6 bases; junction bases not matched to a gene: 8. Germline lookup yields CDR1 MNHEY and CDR2 SMNVEV (reference sequence). The CDR3 has 13 amino acids. CDR3 coding DNA: TGTGCCAGCAGGCTCACCACAGGGGTCGAGCAGTACTTC. This encodes CASRLTTGVEQYF.

This clone was seen a handful of times. The same CDR3 arises from other DNA sequences in this sample as well. The J gene is TRBJ2-1, the V gene TRBV15, with D possibly being TRBD1 (6 bases). This CDR3 has 15 residues. Germline CDR1 reads LNHNV; CDR2 reads YYDKDF (reference sequence). V was clipped by 0 bases and J by 1 base, with 7 bases between them. The CDR3 bases are TGTGCCACCAGCAGAGATCAGGGGTCCTACAATGAGCAGTTCTTC. It is translated as CATSRDQGSYNEQFF.

This clone was detected only a few times. V and J are TRBV2 and TRBJ2-2; no firm D call. Trimming pared 6 bases from V and 1 base from J, leaving 9 bases between. Germline assignment: CDR1 SNHLY and CDR2 FYNNEI. The CDR3 is 14 amino acids. This chain's CDR3 is CASSAIWNTGELFF. CDR3 bases: TGTGCCAGCAGCGCCATATGGAACACCGGGGAGCTGTTTTTT.